Listed below are T cell receptor beta chains from one sample, sequenced in a study of OX40 agonist ivuxolimab in advanced cancers. Repertoires were generated with immunoSEQ multiplex PCR, while TCRdb's copy carries only in-frame clones and drops some. The sample yields about 94,000 clones, roughly 84% seen once. The sample consisted of CD4+ or CD8+ T cells sorted from blood, taken in a trial of the OX40 agonist ivuxolimab. These receptors were taken from an adult with an advanced solid tumor such as melanoma, head and neck, liver or kidney cancer. CDR3s include the opening cysteine and the closing phenylalanine or tryptophan. Fields, in order: J gene, V gene, CDR3 length, clone size, CDR3 protein. Rows give clone size only sometimes, using once, few, many, or a class for an expanded clone.

TRBJ1-1 TRBV6-6 12 - CASRVDSGEAFF
TRBJ2-2 TRBV5-1 16 - CASRPDSQVNTGELFF
TRBJ1-2 TRBV19 17 - CASSIISLTRPNYGYTF
TRBJ1-2 TRBV7-8 15 - CASSLAGVFGAGYTF
TRBJ2-1 TRBV5-1 14 - CASSPSGTVNEQFF
TRBJ2-7 TRBV7-2 15 few CASSLAGWESDEQYF
TRBJ2-7 TRBV6-6 14 medium-sized CASSTGQGTYEQYF
TRBJ2-7 TRBV7-9 15 - CASSLVSSQSYEQYF
TRBJ1-1 TRBV7-9 16 - CASSFDPRRVNTEAFF
TRBJ1-5 TRBV7-9 15 - CASSLGKGWNQPQHF
TRBJ2-7 TRBV27 16 - CASSPSPPPGPYEQYF
TRBJ2-7 TRBV7-9 13 once CASSSGQTYEQYF
TRBJ1-6 TRBV5-1 14 - CASSLEGAYSPLHF
TRBJ1-1 TRBV5-1 14 - CASSLGSSSTEAFF
TRBJ2-7 TRBV2 13 - CASSRLGPREQYF
TRBJ2-7 TRBV6-5 13 - CASSLGGRYEQYF
TRBJ1-4 TRBV28 14 - CASSLTGGNEKLFF
TRBJ1-1 TRBV7-9 15 - CASSPPGVRNTEAFF
TRBJ2-3 TRBV15 14 - CATSRGLGLGSQYF
TRBJ2-1 TRBV7-3 15 - CASSLDSNLGNEQFF
TRBJ2-1 TRBV4-3 17 - CASSQGGGRGPNNEQFF
TRBJ1-3 TRBV5-1 14 - CASSLEGSGNTIYF
TRBJ2-1 TRBV7-2 16 - CASVEEQGRFYNEQFF
TRBJ2-5 TRBV29-1 14 - CSVETGTGGKTQYF
TRBJ1-4 TRBV28 14 - CASSVQGTNEKLFF
TRBJ1-1 TRBV29-1 13 - CSVERQKNTEAFF